The next 16 T cell receptor beta chains were all read from a single sample in a study of identical twins. TCRdb processed the 5' RACE reads anew with MiXCR; each CDR3 protein has one entry. Of roughly 770,000 distinct CDR3 sequences listed, about 20% are singletons. This sample was shared with a second study, whose subject was T cells expressing NK-cell markers.

Sequenced: PBMCs. The receptors stem from a woman between 18 and 29 years old in good health.

The chain is built from TRBV20-1 and TRBJ1-2; D remains unclear. V was shortened by 3 bases and J by 4 bases, with 12 bases between the two germline ends. The germline V gene encodes CDR1 DFQATT and CDR2 SNEGSKA (reference sequence). The CDR3 consists of 13 residues. CDR3 nucleotide sequence: TGCAGTGCTAGTATCGGCCAGCTCTATGGCTACACCTTC. Protein product: CSASIGQLYGYTF.

This clonotype has more than one count but fewer than ten. The chain combines TRBV5-5 with TRBJ2-4; 8 bases fit TRBD1. The CDR3 runs 17 residues. J was trimmed by 4 bases and V by 3 bases; bases with no gene match: 12. Germline V gene sequence: CDR1 SGHKS, CDR2 YYEKEE (reference sequence). The CDR3 DNA sequence: TGTGCCAGCAGCTCTAGGACAGGGTTCGACACTAAAAACATTCAGTACTTC. It specifies CASSSRTGFDTKNIQYF.

This clonotype came up many times. CDR3 residues: CASSGTGTSSYEQYF. DNA of the CDR3: TGCGCCAGCAGTGGAACCGGGACTAGCTCCTACGAGCAGTACTTC. This chain joins TRBV10-1 and TRBJ2-7, with 8 positions matching TRBD2. CDR1 is WNHNN and CDR2 is SYGVQD in the germline V gene (reference sequence). The CDR3 length is 15 residues. V shed 4 bases, J shed 0 bases, and the junction held 5 bases outside the gene matches.

This rearrangement joins TRBV11-3 to TRBJ2-1; possibly TRBD2 for D (5 bases). Trimming removed 6 bases at V and 2 bases at J, with 11 bases between. Germline V lookup: CDR1 SGHNT, CDR2 YENEEA. This CDR3 is 14 amino acids long. CDR3 sequence: CASRGGGPYNEQFF. DNA of the CDR3: TGTGCCAGCAGGGGCGGCGGGCCCTACAATGAGCAGTTCTTC.

CDR3 in amino acids: CASSYHSLLAGGKNEQFF. CDR3 DNA sequence: TGTGCCAGCAGTTACCATTCCCTCCTAGCGGGAGGTAAAAATGAGCAGTTCTTC. The rearrangement joins TRBV6-2 or TRBV6-3 to TRBJ2-1; TRBD2 agrees at 11 bases. With V trimmed by 2 bases and J by 7 bases, 13 bases remained unmatched. This CDR3 has 18 amino acids. Germline CDR1 is MNHEY and CDR2 is SVGEGT.

The chain joins TRBV5-1 to TRBJ1-1; D gene ambiguous. Deletions cut 4 bases from V and 3 bases from J, with 10 bases between. CDR1 is SGHRS and CDR2 is YFSETQ in the germline V gene. The CDR3 has 13 amino acids. CDR3 sequence: CASSAALDTEAFF. In nucleotides, the CDR3 is TGCGCCAGCAGCGCGGCCCTGGACACTGAAGCTTTCTTT.

This chain links TRBV4-1 with TRBJ1-1; D call uncertain. Between the trimmed V and J ends, which lost 0 bases and 3 bases, there was a span of 11 bases. The length of the CDR3 is 15 residues. Germline assignment: CDR1 MGHRA and CDR2 YSYEKL. The CDR3 sequence is CASSQDGSSDTEAFF. CDR3 bases: TGCGCCAGCAGCCAAGATGGGAGTTCTGACACTGAAGCTTTCTTT.

The chain is built from TRBV6-2 or TRBV6-3 and TRBJ2-7; D not certain. V lost 6 bases, J lost 7 bases, and 10 bases lay in between. Per germline, CDR1 MNHEY and CDR2 SVGEGT. This CDR3 is built from 11 residues. CDR3 sequence: CASSLFLEQYF. The CDR3 nucleotides read TGTGCCAGCAGCCTCTTTCTGGAGCAGTACTTC.

This clonotype has more than one count but fewer than ten. The CDR3 DNA reads TGCAGTGCCCAAGCTATCGAAGCTTTCTTT. It translates to CSAQAIEAFF. J is TRBJ1-1 and V is TRBV20-1; D remains unclear. V lost 6 bases and J 8 bases, leaving 10 bases between the germline ends. This CDR3 region has 10 residues. Germline CDR1 is DFQATT and CDR2 is SNEGSKA (reference sequence).

This clonotype came up a few times. This chain links TRBV9 with TRBJ2-1; D may be TRBD1 or TRBD2 (5 bases each). The CDR3 contains 17 residues. Germline V gives CDR1 SGDLS, CDR2 YYNGEE. Trimming took off 4 bases at V and 0 bases at J, with 17 bases between the two ends. CDR3 coding DNA: TGTGCCAGCAGCCCCCCCTCCGGGACGGACTCCTACAATGAGCAGTTCTTC. Amino acid sequence: CASSPPSGTDSYNEQFF. The full variable domain, rest sourced from reference TRBV9 and TRBJ2-1, is DSGVTQTPKHLITATGQRVTLRCSPRSGDLSVYWYQQSLDQGLQFLIQYYNGEERAKGNILERFSAQQFPDLHSELNLSSLELGDSALYFCASSPPSGTDSYNEQFFGPGTRLTVL.

J is TRBJ2-6 and V is TRBV6-2 or TRBV6-3; maybe TRBD1 (6 bases). Germline CDR1 reads MNHEY; CDR2 reads SVGEGT. Trimming took off 5 bases at V and 4 bases at J, with 15 bases between the two ends. The CDR3 extends over 16 amino acids. CDR3: CASSKAGVRGANVLTF. CDR3 in DNA: TGTGCCAGCAGTAAAGCAGGGGTTCGCGGGGCCAACGTCCTGACTTTC.

This clonotype has a handful of counts. V usage is TRBV7-9 and J usage is TRBJ2-3, with D possibly being TRBD1 (5 bases). Per germline, CDR1 SEHNR and CDR2 FQNEAQ (reference sequence). There are 16 residues in the CDR3. Between the trimmed V and J ends, which lost 1 base and 6 bases, there was a span of 17 bases. CDR3 in amino acids: CASSLGGSRMADTQYF. The CDR3, as DNA: TGTGCCAGCAGCTTAGGGGGCAGCAGGATGGCCGATACGCAGTATTTT.

This clonotype was observed many times. This sequence joins TRBV29-1 and TRBJ1-1; D not resolved. The length of the CDR3 is 11 residues. Germline assignment: CDR1 SQVTM and CDR2 ANQGSEA. Trimming took 6 bases from V and 1 from J, leaving 6 bases between them. The CDR3 sequence: CSVTRNTEAFF. In DNA form, the CDR3 reads TGCAGCGTGACCAGGAACACTGAAGCTTTCTTT.

This clonotype was detected only a few times. V and J are TRBV20-1 and TRBJ1-1; TRBD1 might be the D (6 bases). The germline CDR1 and CDR2 sequences are DFQATT and SNEGSKA (reference sequence). This CDR3 has 12 residues. The DNA of the CDR3 is TGCAGCCCAACCGGGGGCTTAACTGAAGCTTTCTTT. Its protein product is CSPTGGLTEAFF.

This clonotype turned up a few times. The chain combines TRBV5-5 with TRBJ1-6; 7 positions agree with TRBD1. V lost 0 bases and J lost 9; bases outside the gene matches: 6. This CDR3 contains 15 residues. Germline CDR1 and CDR2: SGHKS and YYEKEE (reference sequence). CDR3 region: CASSLEGAGGSPLHF. In DNA, the CDR3 is TGTGCCAGCAGCTTGGAGGGGGCAGGGGGTTCACCCCTCCACTTT.

This chain connects TRBV7-2 to TRBJ2-1; 7 nucleotides match TRBD2. Germline CDR1 is SGHTA and CDR2 is FQGNSA. V lost 1 base and J lost 6; bases outside the gene matches: 6. There are 15 residues in the CDR3. CDR3 nucleotides: TGTGCCAGCAGCTTAGTGGGGGGAGGGACCAATGAGCAGTTCTTC. Its translation is CASSLVGGGTNEQFF.